The clone carrying this T cell receptor (beta chain) has just a few counts. Antigen: not known. After constant-region reverse-primer amplification, full-length variable regions underwent semi-nested PCR with Nested Universal Primer A. A single record per CDR3 protein comes from TCRdb applying MiXCR to the 5' RACE reads. The sample records about 34,000 distinct CDR3 sequences, 20% to 30% being singletons. The CDR3 has 13 residues. V gave up 7 bases and J gave up 5 bases, with 14 bases separating them. Germline V CDR1 and CDR2: SQVTM, ANQGSEA. Overall study results and limits: Tumor-infiltrating Treg TCR alpha and beta sequences overlapped most with tumor naive CD4+ T cells, then blood naive.

This TCR was sampled from a female donor with breast cancer. The sample consisted of naive CD4+ T cells sorted from a lymph node. The sample's subset: naive CD4+ T cells, CD4+CD45RA+CD25-. The chain joins TRBV29-1 to TRBJ2-2; D uncertain. The CDR3 nucleotides are TGCAGCGCCCTTGAAGTAGATACCGGGGAGCTGTTTTTT. This translates into CSALEVDTGELFF.